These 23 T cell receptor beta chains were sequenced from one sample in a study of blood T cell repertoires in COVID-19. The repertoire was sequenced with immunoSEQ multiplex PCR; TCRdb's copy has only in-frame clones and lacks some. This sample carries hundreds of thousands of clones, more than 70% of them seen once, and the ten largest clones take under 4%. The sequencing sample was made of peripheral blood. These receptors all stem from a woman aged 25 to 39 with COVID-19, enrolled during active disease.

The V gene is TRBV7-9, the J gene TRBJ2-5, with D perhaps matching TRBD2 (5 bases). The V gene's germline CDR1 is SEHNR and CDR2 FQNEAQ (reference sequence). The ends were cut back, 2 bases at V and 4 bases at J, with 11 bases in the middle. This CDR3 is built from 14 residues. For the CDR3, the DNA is TGTGCCAGCAGCTTATCCGGGATGGGAGAGACCCAGTACTTC. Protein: CASSLSGMGETQYF.

CDR3 in amino acids: CASSPKDRGIQETQYF. The CDR3 DNA reads as TGTGCCAGCTCACCAAAAGACAGGGGGATCCAAGAGACCCAGTACTTC. The chain carries TRBV18 and TRBJ2-5; 9 bases are a match to TRBD1. The CDR3 is made up of 16 amino acids. Per germline, CDR1 KGHSH and CDR2 LQKENI. V gave up 2 bases and J gave up 1 base; unmatched junction bases: 5.

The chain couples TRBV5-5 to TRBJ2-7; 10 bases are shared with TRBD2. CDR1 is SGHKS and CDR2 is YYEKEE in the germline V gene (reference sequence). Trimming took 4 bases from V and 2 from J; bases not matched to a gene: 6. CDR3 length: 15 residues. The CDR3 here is CASSVGTSVAYEQYV. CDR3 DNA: TGTGCCAGCAGCGTGGGGACTAGCGTTGCCTACGAGCAGTACGTC.

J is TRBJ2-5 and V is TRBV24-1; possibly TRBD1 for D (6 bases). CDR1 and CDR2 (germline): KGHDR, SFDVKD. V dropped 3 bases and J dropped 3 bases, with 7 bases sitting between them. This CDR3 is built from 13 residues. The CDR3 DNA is TGTGCCACCAGTGATAACAGGGAAGAGACCCAGTACTTC. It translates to CATSDNREETQYF.

CDR3 amino acids: CASSALENYGYTF. CDR3 DNA: TGTGCCAGCAGTGCGCTCGAGAACTATGGCTACACCTTC. The genes are TRBV27 and TRBJ1-2; D call uncertain. V lost 5 bases and J 2 bases, leaving 9 bases between the germline ends. The germline CDR1 and CDR2 sequences are MNHEY and SMNVEV (reference sequence). This CDR3 region has 13 residues.

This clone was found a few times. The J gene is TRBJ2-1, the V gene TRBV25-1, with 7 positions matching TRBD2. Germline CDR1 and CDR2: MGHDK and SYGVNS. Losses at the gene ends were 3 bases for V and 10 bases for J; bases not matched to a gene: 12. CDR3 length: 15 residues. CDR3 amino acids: CASSDRTRRQGEQFF. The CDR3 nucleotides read TGTGCCAGCAGTGACCGGACTAGACGCCAAGGGGAGCAGTTCTTC.

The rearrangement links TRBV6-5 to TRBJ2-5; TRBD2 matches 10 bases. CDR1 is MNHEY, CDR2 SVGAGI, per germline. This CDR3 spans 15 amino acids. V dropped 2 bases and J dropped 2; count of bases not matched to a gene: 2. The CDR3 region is CASSYLAGAQETQYF. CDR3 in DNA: TGTGCCAGCAGTTACCTAGCGGGGGCTCAAGAGACCCAGTACTTC.

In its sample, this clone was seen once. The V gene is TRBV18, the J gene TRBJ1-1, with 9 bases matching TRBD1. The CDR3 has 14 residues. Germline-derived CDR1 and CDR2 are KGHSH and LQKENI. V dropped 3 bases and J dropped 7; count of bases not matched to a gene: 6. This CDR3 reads CASSPSQGANEAFF. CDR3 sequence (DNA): TGTGCCAGCTCACCCTCACAGGGGGCGAATGAAGCTTTCTTT.

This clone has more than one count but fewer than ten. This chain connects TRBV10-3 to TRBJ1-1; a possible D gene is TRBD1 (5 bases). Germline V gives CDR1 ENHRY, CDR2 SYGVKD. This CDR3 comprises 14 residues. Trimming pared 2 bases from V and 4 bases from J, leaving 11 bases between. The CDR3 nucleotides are TGTGCCATCAGTGAGACGACAGAAATCACTGAAGCTTTCTTT. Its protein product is CAISETTEITEAFF.

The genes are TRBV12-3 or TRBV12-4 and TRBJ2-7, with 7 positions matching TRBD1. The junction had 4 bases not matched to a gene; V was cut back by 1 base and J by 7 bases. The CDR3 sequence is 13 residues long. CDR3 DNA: TGTGCCAGCAGTTTAGTCGAGGACAGGGAGCAGTACTTC. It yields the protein CASSLVEDREQYF.

The CDR3 sequence: CASSYAGPSEKLFF. Here the CDR3 DNA reads TGTGCCAGCAGTTATGCGGGACCTAGTGAAAAACTGTTTTTT. The chain employs TRBV27 and TRBJ1-4; the D gene is possibly TRBD1 (5 bases). Trimming removed 4 bases at V and 7 bases at J, with 13 bases between. CDR1 and CDR2 from the germline V gene are MNHEY and SMNVEV (reference sequence). This CDR3 contains 14 residues.

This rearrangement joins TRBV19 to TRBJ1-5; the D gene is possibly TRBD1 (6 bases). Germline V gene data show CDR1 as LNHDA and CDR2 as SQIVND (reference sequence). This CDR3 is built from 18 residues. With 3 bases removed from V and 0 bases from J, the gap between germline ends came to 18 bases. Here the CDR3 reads CASSMVARGGYSNQPQHF. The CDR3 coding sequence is TGTGCCAGTAGTATGGTAGCAAGGGGGGGATATAGCAATCAGCCCCAGCATTTT.

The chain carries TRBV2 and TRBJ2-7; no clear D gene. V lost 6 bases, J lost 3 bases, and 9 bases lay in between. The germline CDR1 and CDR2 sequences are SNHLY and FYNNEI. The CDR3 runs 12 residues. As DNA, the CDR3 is TGTGCCAGCAGCTCACATTTCTACGAGCAGTACTTC. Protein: CASSSHFYEQYF. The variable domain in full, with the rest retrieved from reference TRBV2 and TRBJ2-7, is EPEVTQTPSHQVTQMGQEVILRCVPISNHLYFYWYRQILGQKVEFLVSFYNNEISEKSEIFDDQFSVERPDGSNFTLKIRSTKLEDSAMYFCASSSHFYEQYFGPGTRLTVT.

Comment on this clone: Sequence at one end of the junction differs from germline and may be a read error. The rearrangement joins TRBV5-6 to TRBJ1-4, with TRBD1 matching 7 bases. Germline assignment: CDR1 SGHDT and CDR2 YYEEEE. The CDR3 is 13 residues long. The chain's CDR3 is CASQEFLTGQLNF. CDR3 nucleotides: TGTGCCAGCCAAGAATTTCTTACGGGACAGTTGAACTTT.

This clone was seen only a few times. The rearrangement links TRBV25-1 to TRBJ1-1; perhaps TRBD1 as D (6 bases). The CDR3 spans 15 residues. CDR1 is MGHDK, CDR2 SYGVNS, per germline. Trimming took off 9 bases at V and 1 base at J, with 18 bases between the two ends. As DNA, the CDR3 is TGTGCCAGGGGACCGGGACACAATGAGAACACTGAAGCTTTCTTT. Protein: CARGPGHNENTEAFF.

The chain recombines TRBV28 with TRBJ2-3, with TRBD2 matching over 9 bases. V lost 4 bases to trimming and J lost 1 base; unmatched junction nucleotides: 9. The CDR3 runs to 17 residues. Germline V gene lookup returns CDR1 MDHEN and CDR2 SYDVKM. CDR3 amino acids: CASSSPQRGARTDTQYF. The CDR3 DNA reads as TGTGCCAGCAGTTCCCCGCAGCGGGGGGCCCGCACAGATACGCAGTATTTT.

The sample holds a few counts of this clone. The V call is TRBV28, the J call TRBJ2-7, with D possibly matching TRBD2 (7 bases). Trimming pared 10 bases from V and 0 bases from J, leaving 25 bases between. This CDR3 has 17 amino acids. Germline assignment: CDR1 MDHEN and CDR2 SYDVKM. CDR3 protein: CATRGHGGASSSYEQYV. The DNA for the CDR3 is TGTGCCACCAGAGGACATGGGGGGGCCTCGAGCTCCTACGAGCAGTACGTC.

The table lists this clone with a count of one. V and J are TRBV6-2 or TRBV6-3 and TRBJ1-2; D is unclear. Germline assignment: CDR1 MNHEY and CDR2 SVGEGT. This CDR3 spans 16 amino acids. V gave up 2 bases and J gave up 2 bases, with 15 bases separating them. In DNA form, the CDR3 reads TGTGCCAGCAGTTACGGGATGGGAGATCTCAACTATGGCTACACCTTC. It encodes CASSYGMGDLNYGYTF.

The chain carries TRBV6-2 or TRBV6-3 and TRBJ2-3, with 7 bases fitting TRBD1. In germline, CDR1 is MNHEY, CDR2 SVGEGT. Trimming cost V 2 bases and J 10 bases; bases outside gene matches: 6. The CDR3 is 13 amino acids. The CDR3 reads CASSYVRQGAQYF. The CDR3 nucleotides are TGTGCCAGCAGTTACGTTAGACAGGGAGCGCAGTATTTT.

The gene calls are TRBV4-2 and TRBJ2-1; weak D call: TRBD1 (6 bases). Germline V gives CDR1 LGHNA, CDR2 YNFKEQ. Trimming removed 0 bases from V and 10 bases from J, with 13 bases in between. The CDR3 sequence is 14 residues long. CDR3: CASSQEQGVWEQFF. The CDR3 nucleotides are TGTGCCAGCAGCCAAGAACAGGGTGTATGGGAGCAGTTCTTC.

CDR3 sequence (DNA): TGTGCCAGCAGCTTAATCGCCAGGGAAGATTACGAGCAGTACTTC. It translates to CASSLIAREDYEQYF. V and J are TRBV11-2 and TRBJ2-7, with D perhaps matching TRBD1 (5 bases). Germline lookup yields CDR1 SGHAT and CDR2 FQNNGV. This CDR3 is 15 amino acids long. Trimming took off 2 bases at V and 4 bases at J, with 15 bases between the two ends.

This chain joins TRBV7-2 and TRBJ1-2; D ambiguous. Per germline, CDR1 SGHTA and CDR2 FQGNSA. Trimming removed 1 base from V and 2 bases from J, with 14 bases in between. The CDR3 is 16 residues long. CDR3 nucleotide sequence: TGTGCCAGCAGCTTAGGGATGGGAGGACTGAACTATGGCTACACCTTC. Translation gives CASSLGMGGLNYGYTF. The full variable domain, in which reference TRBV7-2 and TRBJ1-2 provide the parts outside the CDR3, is GAGVSQSPSNKVTEKGKDVELRCDPISGHTALYWYRQSLGQGLEFLIYFQGNSAPDKSGLPSDRFSAERTGGSVSTLTIQRTQQEDSAVYLCASSLGMGGLNYGYTFGSGTRLTVV.

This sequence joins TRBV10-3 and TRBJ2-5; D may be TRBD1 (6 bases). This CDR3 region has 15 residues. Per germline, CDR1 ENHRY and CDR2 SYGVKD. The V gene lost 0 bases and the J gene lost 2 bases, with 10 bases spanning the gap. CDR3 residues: CAISESDRPQETQYF. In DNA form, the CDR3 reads TGTGCCATCAGTGAGTCTGACAGGCCGCAAGAGACCCAGTACTTC.